This T cell receptor beta chain derives from a study of cytomegalovirus exposure and HLA in healthy donors. 60 Vbeta and 13 Jbeta primers were used in PCR. TCRdb's copy holds only in-frame clones and misses some; the assay was immunoSEQ multiplex PCR. The sample has roughly 46,000 clones. The study's findings and limits: In a later analysis, specific HLA alleles were associated with 15,000 or so TCR beta sequences at a 0.05 false discovery rate.

Losses at the gene ends were 4 bases for V and 4 bases for J; bases not matched to a gene: 9. This CDR3 comprises 15 residues. Germline loops: CDR1 MNHNY, CDR2 SVGAGI (reference sequence). Concerning this clone: Antigen unknown.

The receptor comes from a woman between 40 and 55 years old in good health and CMV-seronegative. The source material was PBMCs. J is TRBJ1-2 and V is TRBV6-6; 7 positions agree with TRBD1. The CDR3 sequence is CASSFRGGAGYGYTF. CDR3 bases: TGTGCCAGCAGTTTCCGAGGGGGCGCAGGCTATGGCTACACCTTC.